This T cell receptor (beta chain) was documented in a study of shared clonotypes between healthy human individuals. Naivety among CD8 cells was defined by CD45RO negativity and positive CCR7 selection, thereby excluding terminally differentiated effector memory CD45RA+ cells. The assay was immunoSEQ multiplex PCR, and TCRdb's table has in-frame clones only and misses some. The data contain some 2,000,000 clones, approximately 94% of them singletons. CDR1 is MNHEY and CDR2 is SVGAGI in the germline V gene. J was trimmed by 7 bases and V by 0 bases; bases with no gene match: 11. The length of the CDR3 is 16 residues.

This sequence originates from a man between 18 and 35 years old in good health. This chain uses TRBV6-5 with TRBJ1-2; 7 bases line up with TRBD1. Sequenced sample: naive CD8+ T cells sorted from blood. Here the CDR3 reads CASSYSQRQGVAGYTF. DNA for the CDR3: TGTGCCAGCAGTTACTCCCAGCGACAGGGAGTCGCTGGCTACACCTTC.